The 28 T cell receptor beta chains reported below all come from one sample, sequenced in a study of blood T cell repertoires in COVID-19 (dated by TCRdb to the early 2020s). Library method: the immunoSEQ multiplex PCR assay. Sourced from immuneACCESS, this table was stored by TCRdb with only in-frame sequences that have V and J called. A share of the clones is absent; for the studies checked, an unresolved V gene accounts for under half, and the remainder has no known explanation. Present in this sample are roughly 130,000 clones, 88% of which were seen just once. The leading ten clones occupy about 2.5% of the sample. The sequencing sample was made of peripheral blood. The receptors come from a human donor with COVID-19, enrolled during active disease. The donor label of this sample is uncertain.

The V gene is TRBV5-1, the J gene TRBJ2-1; 10 bases map to TRBD2. The CDR3 runs 17 residues. Losses at the gene ends were 4 bases for V and 1 base for J; bases not matched to a gene: 8. Looked up from germline, CDR1 is SGHRS and CDR2 is YFSETQ. CDR3 in amino acids: CASSKPSGSTSYNEQFF. CDR3 sequence (DNA): TGCGCCAGCAGCAAGCCTAGCGGGAGTACGTCCTACAATGAGCAGTTCTTC.

The chain couples TRBV3-1 (or the pseudogene TRBV3-2) to TRBJ1-2, with 8 nucleotides matching TRBD1. The CDR3 has 16 residues. Germline CDR1 LGHDT, CDR2 YNNKEL (reference sequence). With V trimmed by 4 bases and J by 7 bases, 14 bases remained unmatched. The CDR3 protein is CASSLGQGVLGGGYTF. For the CDR3, the DNA is TGTGCCAGCAGCCTCGGACAGGGAGTTCTAGGTGGTGGCTACACCTTC.

The chain employs TRBV7-9 and TRBJ1-2; 9 bases map to TRBD1. With V trimmed by 5 bases and J by 5 bases, 6 bases remained unmatched. This CDR3 comprises 14 residues. Germline V gene data show CDR1 as SEHNR and CDR2 as FQNEAQ (reference sequence). The CDR3 region is CASSPGQGQYGYTF. The DNA of the CDR3 is TGTGCCAGCAGCCCAGGACAGGGGCAGTATGGCTACACCTTC.

This clone has only a few counts. V gene TRBV4-1 combines with J gene TRBJ1-2, with D possibly matching TRBD1 (5 bases). The CDR3 covers 14 residues. The V end lost 0 bases, the J end lost 7 bases, and 12 bases lay between the germline ends. CDR1 MGHRA and CDR2 YSYEKL come from the germline V gene. The CDR3 spells CASSQDWGTGGYTF. The CDR3 DNA reads as TGCGCCAGCAGCCAAGATTGGGGTACAGGTGGCTACACCTTC.

The sample holds a few counts of this clone. This rearrangement joins TRBV5-6 to TRBJ2-1, with TRBD1 identical over 7 bases. CDR3 length: 16 residues. Losses at the gene ends were 0 bases for V and 4 bases for J; bases not matched to a gene: 7. Germline values: CDR1 SGHDT, CDR2 YYEEEE. CDR3 amino acids: CASSLEGQKIYNEQFF. As DNA, the CDR3 is TGTGCCAGCAGCTTGGAGGGACAGAAGATTTACAATGAGCAGTTCTTC.

This chain uses TRBV11-2 with TRBJ2-5; the match to TRBD2 covers 9 bases. CDR3 length: 15 residues. Germline V CDR1 and CDR2: SGHAT, FQNNGV. With V trimmed by 1 base and J by 4 bases, 4 bases remained unmatched. DNA for the CDR3: TGTGCCAGCAGCTTAGCGAGTAGCGGGGGAGAGACCCAGTACTTC. Translation gives CASSLASSGGETQYF.

The chain couples TRBV24-1 to TRBJ2-2, with TRBD1 matching 10 bases. The CDR3 has 16 amino acids. Germline-derived CDR1 and CDR2 are KGHDR and SFDVKD. V shed 0 bases and J 3 bases; nucleotides not matched to a gene: 0. CDR3 nucleotides: TGTGCCACCAGTGATTTGGGGACAGGGGACACCGGGGAGCTGTTTTTT. It codes for CATSDLGTGDTGELFF.

This chain joins TRBV6-5 and TRBJ1-5; 7 bases match TRBD1. The CDR3 extends over 14 amino acids. CDR1 MNHEY and CDR2 SVGAGI come from the germline V gene. Trimming removed 7 bases from V and 0 bases from J; junction bases left unmatched: 3. CDR3 sequence reads: CASMTGTSNQPQHF. CDR3 in DNA: TGTGCCAGCATGACAGGGACTAGCAATCAGCCCCAGCATTTT.

The CDR3 nucleotides read TGCGCCAGCAGGGGGGACAGAGAACGTTATGGCTACACCTTC. It specifies CASRGDRERYGYTF. The J gene is TRBJ1-2, the V gene TRBV10-1, with 7 bases identical to TRBD1. V trimming: 6 bases; J trimming: 5 bases; junction bases outside the gene matches: 9. Germline-derived CDR1 and CDR2 are WNHNN and SYGVQD (reference sequence). This CDR3 comprises 14 residues.

The genes are TRBV7-9 and TRBJ1-4; 10 nucleotides match TRBD1. V dropped 4 bases and J dropped 8; count of bases not matched to a gene: 4. Per the germline V gene, CDR1 is SEHNR and CDR2 is FQNEAQ (reference sequence). There are 14 residues in the CDR3. This chain's CDR3 is CASSSGTGEEKLFF. CDR3 DNA sequence: TGTGCCAGCAGCTCCGGGACAGGGGAGGAAAAACTGTTTTTT.

The chain carries TRBV19 and TRBJ2-7; tentative D call: TRBD1 (6 bases). Trimming shortened V by 5 bases and J by 1 base, and 9 bases separated the two germline ends. Germline-derived CDR1 and CDR2 are LNHDA and SQIVND (reference sequence). The CDR3 runs to 13 residues. The CDR3 protein is CASSADRSYEQYF. CDR3 nucleotide sequence: TGTGCCAGTAGTGCCGACAGGTCCTACGAGCAGTACTTC.

This chain links TRBV9 with TRBJ1-1; maybe TRBD1 (5 bases). The germline CDR1 and CDR2 sequences are SGDLS and YYNGEE. V lost 4 bases, J lost 7 bases, and 14 bases lay in between. This CDR3 is 13 amino acids long. CDR3 in DNA: TGTGCCAGCAGCTTTGCGGGACGGGGTGAAGCTTTCTTT. Amino acid sequence: CASSFAGRGEAFF.

The chain carries TRBV7-9 and TRBJ1-2; the D gene is possibly TRBD1 (5 bases). V dropped 5 bases and J dropped 3 bases, with 16 bases sitting between them. The CDR3 contains 15 residues. Germline V gene lookup returns CDR1 SEHNR and CDR2 FQNEAQ (reference sequence). CDR3 in amino acids: CASSPGGGRDYGYTF. The CDR3 nucleotides read TGTGCCAGCAGCCCCGGCGGCGGCAGGGACTATGGCTACACCTTC.

The chain is built from TRBV5-1 and TRBJ1-1; D is possibly TRBD1 (5 bases). V lost 3 bases and J lost 11, with 17 bases in between. The CDR3 sequence is 13 residues long. CDR1 SGHRS and CDR2 YFSETQ come from the germline V gene. CDR3 protein: CASSSMDTSEAFF. The CDR3 DNA follows: TGCGCCAGCAGCTCGATGGACACATCGGAGGCTTTCTTT.

The rearrangement uses TRBV25-1 and TRBJ2-1; 9 bases align to TRBD1. The CDR3 sequence is 12 residues long. V shed 6 bases and J 7 bases; nucleotides not matched to a gene: 1. The V gene's germline CDR1 is MGHDK and CDR2 SYGVNS. The CDR3 coding sequence is TGTGCCAGCAGGACAGGGGGTAATGAGCAGTTCTTC. Translated, it gives CASRTGGNEQFF.

This clone was found a few times. The chain couples TRBV10-1 to TRBJ2-5; tentatively, D is TRBD1 (5 bases). Trimming stripped 3 bases from V and 2 bases from J, with 10 bases between. Germline CDR1 WNHNN, CDR2 SYGVQD (reference sequence). CDR3 length: 14 residues. The CDR3 sequence is CASSDESGQETQYF. The CDR3 coding sequence is TGCGCCAGCAGTGATGAGTCAGGGCAAGAGACCCAGTACTTC.

The chain combines TRBV19 with TRBJ1-1, with D possibly being TRBD1 (6 bases). Germline values: CDR1 LNHDA, CDR2 SQIVND (reference sequence). CDR3 length: 14 residues. Trimming pared 3 bases from V and 8 bases from J, leaving 16 bases between. The CDR3 region is CASSINAGALEAFF. The CDR3, as DNA: TGTGCCAGTAGTATCAATGCAGGGGCCCTCGAAGCTTTCTTT.

This clone was picked up a small number of times. The chain has TRBV4-1 and TRBJ1-5; tentatively, D is TRBD1 (5 bases). Per the germline V gene, CDR1 is MGHRA and CDR2 is YSYEKL. The germline V and J ends were trimmed by 5 bases and 3 bases, with 17 bases remaining between them. The CDR3 sequence is 16 residues long. The chain's CDR3 is CASSGGLRGDNQPQHF. The DNA for the CDR3 is TGCGCCAGCAGCGGGGGGTTGCGGGGAGACAATCAGCCCCAGCATTTT.

V gene TRBV30 combines with J gene TRBJ1-5; 7 bases are shared with TRBD1. V lost 4 bases and J lost 0; bases outside the gene matches: 9. CDR1 GTSNPN and CDR2 SVGIG come from the germline V gene (reference sequence). The CDR3 loop spans 16 amino acids. The CDR3 is CAWNRDRSSSNQPQHF. CDR3 in DNA: TGTGCCTGGAACCGGGACAGATCAAGTAGCAATCAGCCCCAGCATTTT.

The rearrangement uses TRBV7-7 and TRBJ2-6, with 8 bases identical to TRBD1. Germline V lookup: CDR1 SSHAT, CDR2 FNYEAQ (reference sequence). This CDR3 region has 15 residues. The CDR3 reads CASDRGFSGANVLTF. The CDR3 DNA reads as TGTGCTAGCGACAGGGGTTTCTCTGGGGCCAACGTCCTGACTTTC. The whole variable domain, remainder taken from reference TRBV7-7 and TRBJ2-6, is GAGVSQSPRYKVTKRGQDVTLRCDPISSHATLYWYQQALGQGPEFLTYFNYEAQPDKSGLPSDRFSAERPEGSISTLTIQRTEQRDSAMYRCASDRGFSGANVLTFGAGSRLTVL.

The chain recombines TRBV7-7 with TRBJ1-4, with 7 bases aligning to TRBD1. This CDR3 is 15 amino acids long. V shed 5 bases, J shed 0 bases, and the junction held 3 bases outside the gene matches. Germline CDR1 and CDR2: SSHAT and FNYEAQ (reference sequence). In DNA, the CDR3 is TGTGCCAGCAGCCCAGGACAGGCAACTAATGAAAAACTGTTTTTT. Translating gives CASSPGQATNEKLFF.

The chain links TRBV20-1 to TRBJ1-1; D uncertain. The CDR3 totals 17 residues. Trimming took off 3 bases at V and 2 bases at J, with 22 bases between the two ends. Germline V gene data show CDR1 as DFQATT and CDR2 as SNEGSKA (reference sequence). CDR3 DNA sequence: TGCAGTGCTAGTCCGGCACAGCCCCTCGGTCCCAACACTGAAGCTTTCTTT. The encoded protein is CSASPAQPLGPNTEAFF.

This clone has more than one count but fewer than ten. In the same sample, other DNA sequences code for this CDR3. The chain joins TRBV7-6 to TRBJ2-3; weak D call: TRBD1 (5 bases). The germline V gene has CDR1 SGHVS and CDR2 FNYEAQ. The CDR3 extends over 15 amino acids. Trimming took off 4 bases at V and 2 bases at J, with 13 bases between the two ends. Here the CDR3 DNA reads TGTGCCAGCAGCTCCTGGGGCGGAAACACAGATACGCAGTATTTT. Residues: CASSSWGGNTDTQYF.

The chain recombines TRBV7-9 with TRBJ2-1; 8 bases fit TRBD1. CDR1 SEHNR and CDR2 FQNEAQ come from the germline V gene (reference sequence). V lost 3 bases and J lost 8; bases outside the gene matches: 12. There are 16 residues in the CDR3. Written as DNA, the CDR3 is TGTGCCAGCAGCTTGAGGGACAGGCTGGCCCCCGATGAGCAGTTCTTC. Amino acids: CASSLRDRLAPDEQFF.

In DNA form, the CDR3 reads TGTGCCAGCAGCTTACAAGCGGGTCGGAGGAACAAAAACATTCAGTACTTC. Residues: CASSLQAGRRNKNIQYF. The chain combines TRBV7-8 with TRBJ2-4; D is perhaps TRBD2 (6 bases). Per germline, CDR1 SGHVS and CDR2 FQNEAQ. V lost 2 bases and J 3 bases, leaving 17 bases between the germline ends. This CDR3 comprises 17 residues.

J is TRBJ1-2 and V is TRBV4-1; D might be TRBD1 (6 bases). Trimming took 3 bases from V and 7 from J, leaving 18 bases between them. The CDR3 consists of 15 residues. Per germline, CDR1 MGHRA and CDR2 YSYEKL. DNA of the CDR3: TGCGCCAGCAGCCAGGGCCCGGGTCAAGGGGGTGGCTACACCTTC. Encoded protein: CASSQGPGQGGGYTF.

This sequence joins TRBV25-1 and TRBJ2-3; 9 nucleotides align to TRBD1. Trimming cost V 3 bases and J 3 bases; bases outside gene matches: 1. The germline CDR1 and CDR2 sequences are MGHDK and SYGVNS. The CDR3 contains 14 residues. CDR3 protein: CASSEGQGTDTQYF. For the CDR3, the DNA is TGTGCCAGCAGTGAGGGACAGGGAACAGATACGCAGTATTTT. The complete variable domain, with remaining parts taken from reference TRBV25-1 and TRBJ2-3, reads EADIYQTPRYLVIGTGKKITLECSQTMGHDKMYWYQQDPGMELHLIHYSYGVNSTEKGDLSSESTVSRIRTEHFPLTLESARPSHTSQYLCASSEGQGTDTQYFGPGTRLTVL.

The rearrangement joins TRBV30 to TRBJ1-4; TRBD1 is a possible D gene (6 bases). V was shortened by 4 bases and J by 5 bases, with 11 bases between the two germline ends. Germline CDR1 reads GTSNPN; CDR2 reads SVGIG (reference sequence). The CDR3 extends over 13 amino acids. The CDR3 DNA is TGTGCCTGGAATCCAGGGGCGAATGAAAAACTGTTTTTT. Amino acid sequence: CAWNPGANEKLFF. Combining the CDR3 with reference TRBV30 and TRBJ1-4 gives the whole variable domain SQTIHQWPATLVQPVGSPLSLECTVEGTSNPNLYWYRQAAGRGLQLLFYSVGIGQISSEVPQNLSASRPQDRQFILSSKKLLLSDSGFYLCAWNPGANEKLFFGSGTQLSVL.